Following are 12 T cell receptor beta chains from one sample sequenced in a study of early T cells in non-severe SARS-CoV-2 infection. MiXCR was run by TCRdb on the 5' RACE reads, yielding one entry per CDR3 protein. The sample comprises 60,000 to 90,000 distinct CDR3 sequences, 16% of which are singletons, and 2.9% rests with the top ten. The sequenced material came from whole blood. The receptors derive from an adult who was a healthcare worker with PCR-confirmed SARS-CoV-2 infection or an uninfected control (not recorded which).

The rearrangement uses TRBV11-2 and TRBJ1-1, with D hard to call. Trimming cost V 4 bases and J 4 bases, with 10 bases left between them. CDR1 SGHAT and CDR2 FQNNGV come from the germline V gene. The CDR3 runs to 13 residues. CDR3 nucleotide sequence: TGTGCCAGCAGCTACCGACAAGTCACTGAAGCTTTCTTT. As protein: CASSYRQVTEAFF.

This clonotype was recorded a few times. Relative to the germline gene, one junction end is altered; a read error may explain this. The V gene is TRBV10-1, the J gene TRBJ2-7; D gene unclear. There are 13 residues in the CDR3. Germline values: CDR1 WNHNN, CDR2 SYGVQD (reference sequence). The CDR3 here is CASSESSLYEQYF. CDR3 coding DNA: TGCGCCAGTAGTGAGTCGAGTCTCTACGAGCAGTACTTC.

The chain combines TRBV7-3 with TRBJ2-5, with 13 nucleotides matching TRBD2. The trim removed 2 bases at V and 2 bases at J, leaving 8 bases unmatched. Germline-derived CDR1 and CDR2 are SGHTA and FQGTGA. The CDR3 has 18 residues. CDR3 residues: CASSLGGLAGAPQETQYF. Here the CDR3 DNA reads TGTGCCAGCAGCTTAGGTGGACTAGCGGGGGCACCACAAGAGACCCAGTACTTC.

The J gene is TRBJ2-3, the V gene TRBV19, with D uncertain. The germline V gene encodes CDR1 LNHDA and CDR2 SQIVND (reference sequence). V gave up 6 bases and J gave up 1 base, with 8 bases separating them. The CDR3 has 13 amino acids. The DNA of the CDR3 is TGTGCCAGTAGAATGTACGGCACAGATACGCAGTATTTT. Residues: CASRMYGTDTQYF.

This clonotype was picked up a small number of times. J is TRBJ2-4 and V is TRBV9, with D hard to call. The V gene's germline CDR1 is SGDLS and CDR2 YYNGEE. The V and J ends lost 10 bases and 1 base respectively, with 21 bases between them. The CDR3 length is 16 residues. CDR3 sequence (DNA): TGTGCCCTCTCTCCCGAAGGGTGGGTTGCCAAAAACATTCAGTACTTC. Translated, it gives CALSPEGWVAKNIQYF.

This clonotype has more than one count but fewer than ten. V gene TRBV27 combines with J gene TRBJ2-1; the D call may be TRBD1 or TRBD2 (5 bases each). The germline CDR1 and CDR2 sequences are MNHEY and SMNVEV (reference sequence). The CDR3 contains 15 residues. Deletions cut 5 bases from V and 9 bases from J, with 20 bases between. The CDR3 here is CASSTPALAGSEQFF. The CDR3 DNA reads as TGTGCCAGCAGTACCCCCGCCCTAGCAGGGTCTGAGCAGTTCTTC.

This clonotype was seen a few times. The chain uses TRBV9 and TRBJ1-5, with TRBD1 identical over 7 bases. Looked up from germline, CDR1 is SGDLS and CDR2 is YYNGEE. The CDR3 consists of 15 residues. With V trimmed by 0 bases and J by 2 bases, 2 bases remained unmatched. CDR3 sequence reads: CASSVGGQGNQPQHF. CDR3 bases: TGTGCCAGCAGCGTAGGAGGACAGGGCAATCAGCCCCAGCATTTT.

This clonotype turned up a few times. The V and J genes are TRBV6-7 and TRBJ2-6; the D gene is possibly TRBD2 (5 bases). TRBV6-7 carries the ORF label, with uncertain function. The CDR3 totals 18 residues. The ends were cut back, 0 bases at V and 2 bases at J, with 14 bases in the middle. Here the CDR3 reads CASSYSEGRWAGANVLTF. CDR3 nucleotide sequence: TGTGCCAGCAGTTACTCAGAGGGTCGTTGGGCTGGGGCCAACGTCCTGACTTTC.

This chain uses TRBV12-3 or TRBV12-4 with TRBJ1-1; D is unresolved. The V end lost 3 bases, the J end lost 2 bases, and 7 bases lay between the germline ends. This CDR3 region has 13 residues. The CDR3 region has the DNA TGTGCCAGCAGTTTTACAGCAAACACTGAAGCTTTCTTT. It specifies CASSFTANTEAFF.

The V gene is TRBV18, the J gene TRBJ2-2; D is uncertain. The germline V and J ends were trimmed by 3 bases and 5 bases, with 10 bases remaining between them. The CDR3 is 14 amino acids. CDR1 is KGHSH, CDR2 LQKENI, per germline. CDR3 in amino acids: CASSPGEPTGELFF. The CDR3 nucleotides are TGTGCCAGCTCACCGGGCGAGCCGACCGGGGAGCTGTTTTTT.

The V and J genes are TRBV7-3 and TRBJ2-7; tentatively, D is TRBD1 (7 bases). CDR1 and CDR2 from the germline V gene are SGHTA and FQGTGA. Deletions cut 5 bases from V and 3 bases from J, with 20 bases between. The CDR3 length is 16 residues. The CDR3 region is CASSPEGGAGFYEQYF. As DNA, the CDR3 is TGTGCCAGCAGCCCAGAAGGGGGCGCGGGATTCTACGAGCAGTACTTC.

This clonotype turned up a few times. The CDR3 DNA sequence: TGTGCCAGCAGCCTACGGACTCGGCGCGGGGAGCTGTTTTTT. It is translated as CASSLRTRRGELFF. The rearrangement joins TRBV11-2 to TRBJ2-2; D is perhaps TRBD2 (5 bases). Germline V gene lookup returns CDR1 SGHAT and CDR2 FQNNGV. The germline V and J ends were trimmed by 5 bases and 7 bases, with 14 bases remaining between them. CDR3 length equals 14 residues.